This T cell receptor beta chain was identified in a study of T cell responses to AZD1222 COVID-19 vaccine. Trimming took 1 base from V and 4 from J, leaving 16 bases between them. The CDR3 covers 16 residues. Germline V gene lookup returns CDR1 LGHNA and CDR2 YSLEER. Profiling relied on immunoSEQ multiplex PCR, and the TCRdb table lists in-frame clones only, not all of them. The repertoire consists of over 95,000 clones, with more than 85% occurring once and the leading ten covering approximately 4.2%. This clone was observed once. The input for sequencing was peripheral blood, taken on day 0 of AZD1222 vaccination. The chain recombines TRBV4-3 with TRBJ1-2; possible D gene TRBD1, 5 bases. This sequence originates from an adult in good health. CDR3 sequence: CASSQAWTPLIYGYTF. For the CDR3, the DNA is TGCGCCAGCAGCCAAGCTTGGACACCCCTCATCTATGGCTACACCTTC.